This T cell receptor beta chain was captured in a study of immune cell composition in non-small cell lung cancer. The protocol was immunoSEQ multiplex PCR, while the TCRdb copy is restricted to in-frame clones and leaves out a portion. Counted here are approximately 1,000 clones, more than 55% occurring once; the ten biggest clones make up 60% to 70%. V lost 7 bases and J 0 bases, leaving 13 bases between the germline ends. CDR1 is MNHEY and CDR2 is SVGAGI in the germline V gene. This CDR3 region has 14 residues. Study-level findings and limits: Tumour TCR-beta clonality showed no significant link to smoking pack-years.

Concerning this clone: The antigen is undetermined.

Sequencing was done on a sample of lung tumor tissue. The J gene is TRBJ2-7, the V gene TRBV6-5; unclear D gene. The receptor was isolated from a human donor with non-small cell lung cancer. Written as DNA, the CDR3 is TGTGCCAGCACCTCCCACGGCGGCTCCTACGAGCAGTACTTC. It encodes CASTSHGGSYEQYF.